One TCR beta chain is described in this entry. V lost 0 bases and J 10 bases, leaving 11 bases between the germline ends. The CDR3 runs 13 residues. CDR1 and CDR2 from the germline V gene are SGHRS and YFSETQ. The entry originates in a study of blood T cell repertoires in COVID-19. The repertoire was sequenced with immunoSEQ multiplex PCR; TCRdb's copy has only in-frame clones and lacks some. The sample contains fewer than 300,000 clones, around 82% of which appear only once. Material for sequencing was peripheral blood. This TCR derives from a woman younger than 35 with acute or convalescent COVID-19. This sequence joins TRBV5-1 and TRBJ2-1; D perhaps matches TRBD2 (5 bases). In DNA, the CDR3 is TGCGCCAGCAGCTTGGGCCTAGCCCGCGAGCAGTTCTTC. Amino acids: CASSLGLAREQFF. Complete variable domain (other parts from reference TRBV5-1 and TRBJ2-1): KAGVTQTPRYLIKTRGQQVTLSCSPISGHRSVSWYQQTPGQGLQFLFEYFSETQRNKGNFPGRFSGRQFSNSRSEMNVSTLELGDSALYLCASSLGLAREQFFGPGTRLTVL.